By share, the clone carrying this T cell receptor (beta chain) counts as medium-sized. The data belong to a study of breast tumors, draining lymph nodes, adjacent tissues. Germline assignment: CDR1 LNHDA and CDR2 SQIVND (reference sequence). CDR3 length: 16 amino acids. V lost 1 base and J 1 base, leaving 8 bases between the germline ends. TCRdb ran MiXCR on the multiplex PCR reads and lists one entry per CDR3 protein. This sample carries 17,000 or so distinct CDR3 sequences, roughly 46% of them seen once, and the ten largest clones take roughly 14%. This chain connects TRBV19 to TRBJ2-6; maybe TRBD1 (6 bases). The sample comprised tumor-adjacent breast tissue. This receptor was identified in a female donor with breast cancer. Some clones in this sample may be carry-over from other donors' samples. The CDR3 coding sequence is TGTGCCAGTAGTATAGGAGGGGGTTCTGGGGCCAACGTCCTGACTTTC. This gives the protein CASSIGGGSGANVLTF. The entire variable domain, with the rest obtained from reference TRBV19 and TRBJ2-6, is as follows: DGGITQSPKYLFRKEGQNVTLSCEQNLNHDAMYWYRQDPGQGLRLIYYSQIVNDFQKGDIAEGYSVSREKKESFPLTVTSAQKNPTAFYLCASSIGGGSGANVLTFGAGSRLTVL.